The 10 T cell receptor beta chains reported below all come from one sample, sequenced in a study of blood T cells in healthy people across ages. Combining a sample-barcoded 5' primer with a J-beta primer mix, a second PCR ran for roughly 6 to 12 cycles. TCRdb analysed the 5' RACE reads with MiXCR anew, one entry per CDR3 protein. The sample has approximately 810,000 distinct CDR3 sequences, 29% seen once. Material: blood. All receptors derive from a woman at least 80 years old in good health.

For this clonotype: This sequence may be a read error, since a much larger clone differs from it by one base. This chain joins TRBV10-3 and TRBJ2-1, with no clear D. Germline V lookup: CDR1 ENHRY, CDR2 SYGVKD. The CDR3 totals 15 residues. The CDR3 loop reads CTISEAINSYNEQFF. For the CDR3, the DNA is TGTACCATCAGTGAAGCGATCAACTCCTACAATGAGCAGTTCTTC.

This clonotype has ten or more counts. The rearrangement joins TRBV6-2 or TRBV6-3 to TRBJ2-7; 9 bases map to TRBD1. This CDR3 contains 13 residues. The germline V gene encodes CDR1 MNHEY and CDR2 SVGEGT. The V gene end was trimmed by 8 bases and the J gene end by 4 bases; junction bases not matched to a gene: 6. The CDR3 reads CASRRTGAYEQYF. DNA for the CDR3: TGTGCCAGCCGTAGGACAGGGGCTTACGAGCAGTACTTC.

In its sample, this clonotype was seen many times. CDR3 protein: CSAKTSAIQSTDTQYF. CDR3 sequence (DNA): TGCAGTGCCAAGACTAGCGCGATCCAGTCCACAGATACGCAGTATTTT. The chain is built from TRBV20-1 and TRBJ2-3, with TRBD2 matching over 8 bases. The germline V gene encodes CDR1 DFQATT and CDR2 SNEGSKA (reference sequence). The CDR3 totals 16 residues. V was pared by 6 bases and J by 2 bases, with 13 bases of the junction left unmatched.

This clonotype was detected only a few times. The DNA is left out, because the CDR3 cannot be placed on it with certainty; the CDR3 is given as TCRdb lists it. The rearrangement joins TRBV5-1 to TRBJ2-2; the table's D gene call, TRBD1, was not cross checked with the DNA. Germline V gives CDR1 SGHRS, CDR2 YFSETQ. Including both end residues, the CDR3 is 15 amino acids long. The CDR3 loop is CASSFGPGSPGELFF.

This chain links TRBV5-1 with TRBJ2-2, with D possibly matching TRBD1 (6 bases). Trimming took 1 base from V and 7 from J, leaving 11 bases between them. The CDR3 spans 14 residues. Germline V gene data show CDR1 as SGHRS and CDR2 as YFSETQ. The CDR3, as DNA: TGCGCCAGCAGCTTGTTACAGGGTAACGGGGAGCTGTTTTTT. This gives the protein CASSLLQGNGELFF.

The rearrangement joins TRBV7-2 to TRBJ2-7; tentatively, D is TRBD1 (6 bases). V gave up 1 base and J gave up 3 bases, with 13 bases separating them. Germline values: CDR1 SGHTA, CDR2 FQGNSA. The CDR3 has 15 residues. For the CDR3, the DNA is TGTGCCAGCAGCTTAGAGGCAGGGACAATCTACGAGCAGTACTTC. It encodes CASSLEAGTIYEQYF.

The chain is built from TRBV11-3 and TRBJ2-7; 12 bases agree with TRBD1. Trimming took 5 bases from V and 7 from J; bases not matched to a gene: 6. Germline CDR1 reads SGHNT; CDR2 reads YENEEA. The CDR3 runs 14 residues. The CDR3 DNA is TGTGCCAGCAGCCAGGGACAGGGGGCGCAGGAGCAGTACTTC. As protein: CASSQGQGAQEQYF.

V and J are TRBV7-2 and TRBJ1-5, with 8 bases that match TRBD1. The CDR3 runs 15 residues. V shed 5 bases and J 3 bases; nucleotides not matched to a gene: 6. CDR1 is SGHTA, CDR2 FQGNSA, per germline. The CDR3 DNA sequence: TGTGCCAGCAGCACGACCAGGGGGCTCAATCAGCCCCAGCATTTT. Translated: CASSTTRGLNQPQHF.

The CDR3 DNA reads TGTGCCAGCAGCAGCTTGGGTCAGGGATCAAATGAGCAGTACTTC. Translating gives CASSSLGQGSNEQYF. The chain is built from TRBV7-9 and TRBJ2-5, with a possible D match to TRBD1 (5 bases). CDR3 size: 15 residues. CDR1 and CDR2 from the germline V gene are SEHNR and FQNEAQ (reference sequence). Trimming pared 5 bases from V and 11 bases from J, leaving 24 bases between.

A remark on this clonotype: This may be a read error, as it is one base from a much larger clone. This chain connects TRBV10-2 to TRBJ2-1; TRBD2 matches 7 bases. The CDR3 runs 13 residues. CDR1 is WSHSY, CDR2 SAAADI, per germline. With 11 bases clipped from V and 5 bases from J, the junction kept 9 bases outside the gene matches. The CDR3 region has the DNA TGCGCCGCCAGCGGGACTAACAACAATGAGCAGTTCTTC. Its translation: CAASGTNNNEQFF.